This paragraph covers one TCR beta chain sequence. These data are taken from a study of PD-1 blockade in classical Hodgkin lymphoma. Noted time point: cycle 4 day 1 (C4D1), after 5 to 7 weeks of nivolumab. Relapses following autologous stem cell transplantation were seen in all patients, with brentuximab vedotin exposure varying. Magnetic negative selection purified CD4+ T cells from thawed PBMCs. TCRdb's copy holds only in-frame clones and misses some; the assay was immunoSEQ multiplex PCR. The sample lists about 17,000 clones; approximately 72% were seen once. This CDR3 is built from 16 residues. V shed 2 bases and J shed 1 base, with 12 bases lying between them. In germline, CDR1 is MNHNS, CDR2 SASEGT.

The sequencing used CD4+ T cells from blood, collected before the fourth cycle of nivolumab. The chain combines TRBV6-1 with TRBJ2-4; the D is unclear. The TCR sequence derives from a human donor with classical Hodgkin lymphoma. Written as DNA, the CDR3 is TGTGCCAGCAGTGAAATTTGGCGGACCGCCAAAAACATTCAGTACTTC. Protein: CASSEIWRTAKNIQYF.